In this sample, the clone carrying this TCR beta chain turned up many times. Its antigen is currently unknown. This sample was included in a study of human T cells and chemical hapten exposure. TCRdb analysed the RACE reads with MiXCR anew, one entry per CDR3 protein. The sample carries more than 70,000 distinct CDR3 sequences, approximately 11% recorded once. Study-wide results and caveats: Correlating positively with patch test score were the PT1 expanded TCR counts.

This CDR3 is built from 12 residues. The V gene lost 5 bases and the J gene lost 0 bases, with 4 bases spanning the gap. Per germline, CDR1 DFQATT and CDR2 SNEGSKA (reference sequence). Time point specified: patch test 3, about 24 weeks after DPC sensitization. Treatment here: therapeutic diphenylcyclopropenone sensitization with weekly scalp DPC. The receptor was derived from a woman in her thirties with alopecia areata. Some clones in this sample may be carry-over from other donors' samples. The sequencing used whole blood, collected in connection with sensitization to the hapten diphenylcyclopropenone (DPC). The chain has TRBV20-1 and TRBJ2-2; no clear D gene. The CDR3 reads CSALANTGELFF. For the CDR3, the DNA is TGCAGTGCTCTCGCGAACACCGGGGAGCTGTTTTTT.